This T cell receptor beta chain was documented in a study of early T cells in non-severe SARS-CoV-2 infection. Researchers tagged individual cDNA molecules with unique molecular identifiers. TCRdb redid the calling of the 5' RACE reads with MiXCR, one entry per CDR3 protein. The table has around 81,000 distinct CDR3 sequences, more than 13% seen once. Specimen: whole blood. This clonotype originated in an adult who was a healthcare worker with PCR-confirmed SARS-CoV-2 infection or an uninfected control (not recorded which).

The CDR3 bases are TGTGCCATCAGTGATTTCCTCGGTCCCGCGGGGGAGACCCAGTACTTC. Its translation is CAISDFLGPAGETQYF. The chain has TRBV10-3 and TRBJ2-5; D perhaps matches TRBD2 (6 bases). The CDR3 runs 16 residues. Germline-derived CDR1 and CDR2 are ENHRY and SYGVKD. V was cut by 3 bases and J by 5 bases, with 19 bases left in between.